The 8 T cell receptor beta chains given below trace back to one sample, sequenced in a study of shared clonotypes between healthy human individuals. The data were produced by immunoSEQ multiplex PCR, yet TCRdb's version contains in-frame clones alone and is incomplete. The table shows about 510,000 clones, with 75% to 80% occurring only once. Sequenced sample: PBMCs. The receptors originated from a woman aged 40 to 50 in good health. Some clones in this sample may be carry-over from other donors' samples.

V is TRBV5-6 and J is TRBJ2-7; unclear D gene. Trimming took 2 bases from V and 2 from J, leaving 11 bases between them. Looked up from germline, CDR1 is SGHDT and CDR2 is YYEEEE. The CDR3 totals 14 residues. The CDR3 reads CASSLHRRAYEQYF. DNA of the CDR3: TGTGCCAGCAGCTTACATCGAAGGGCCTACGAGCAGTACTTC. The whole variable domain, filled in from reference TRBV5-6 and TRBJ2-7, reads DAGVTQSPTHLIKTRGQQVTLRCSPKSGHDTVSWYQQALGQGPQFIFQYYEEEERQRGNFPDRFSGHQFPNYSSELNVNALLLGDSALYLCASSLHRRAYEQYFGPGTRLTVT.

This clone was seen a few times. The rearrangement joins TRBV4-1 to TRBJ2-2; 8 nucleotides align to TRBD2. V dropped 0 bases and J dropped 7; count of bases not matched to a gene: 13. The CDR3 consists of 18 residues. CDR1 and CDR2 from the germline V gene are MGHRA and YSYEKL. The CDR3 loop reads CASSQDRGEGLGVGELFF. The CDR3, as DNA: TGCGCCAGCAGCCAAGATCGGGGCGAGGGACTAGGTGTCGGGGAGCTGTTTTTT.

Comment on this clone: At one of its ends the junction is not consistent with the germline gene, which may arise from a read error. Other DNA sequences in this sample translate to the same CDR3. The V and J genes are TRBV9 and TRBJ1-5, with TRBD1 identical over 10 bases. The CDR3 has 15 residues. Germline CDR1 is SGDLS and CDR2 is YYNGEE. CDR3 sequence (DNA): TGTGCTAGCAGCGCAACCGGGACAGGGGATCAGCCCCAGCATTTT. It specifies CASSATGTGDQPQHF.

The rearrangement joins TRBV6-5 to TRBJ2-5; tentatively, D is TRBD2 (6 bases). There are 15 residues in the CDR3. Deletions cut 5 bases from V and 1 base from J, with 14 bases between. Per germline, CDR1 MNHEY and CDR2 SVGAGI. Here the CDR3 reads CASSTRGRGQETQYF. The CDR3 nucleotides read TGTGCCAGCAGTACTCGAGGGCGGGGCCAAGAGACCCAGTACTTC.

In regard to this clone: Within the sample, other DNA sequences also encode this same CDR3. CDR3 region: CASSLQDYGYTF. CDR3 DNA sequence: TGTGCCAGCAGTTTGCAGGACTATGGCTACACCTTC. The chain uses TRBV28 and TRBJ1-2; no clear D. The CDR3 extends over 12 amino acids. CDR1 and CDR2 (germline): MDHEN, SYDVKM. V dropped 3 bases and J dropped 3 bases, with 5 bases sitting between them.

The J gene is TRBJ2-5, the V gene TRBV19; tentative D call: TRBD2 (6 bases). The CDR3 is 14 amino acids. Germline CDR1 is LNHDA and CDR2 is SQIVND (reference sequence). V gave up 7 bases and J gave up 0 bases, with 12 bases separating them. CDR3 sequence (DNA): TGTGCCAGTAAGGGTAGCGGAGACCAAGAGACCCAGTACTTC. Its translation: CASKGSGDQETQYF.

V gene TRBV6-6 combines with J gene TRBJ1-2; D might be TRBD1 (6 bases). Germline V gene lookup returns CDR1 MNHNY and CDR2 SVGAGI (reference sequence). The CDR3 sequence is 14 residues long. With 0 bases removed from V and 7 bases from J, the gap between germline ends came to 12 bases. The CDR3 loop reads CASSYSEGDGGYTF. CDR3 DNA: TGTGCCAGCAGTTACTCTGAGGGGGATGGTGGCTACACCTTC.

This clone was seen only a few times. This chain links TRBV7-8 with TRBJ2-5; TRBD2 might be the D (6 bases). With 5 bases removed from V and 8 bases from J, the gap between germline ends came to 12 bases. Germline V gene lookup returns CDR1 SGHVS and CDR2 FQNEAQ. This CDR3 comprises 12 residues. The DNA of the CDR3 is TGTGCCAGCAGCCGAGATAGCGGTACCCAGTACTTC. Amino acid sequence: CASSRDSGTQYF.